This is a list of T cell receptor beta chains from one sample in a study of beta chain features in type 1 diabetes. Assay used: immunoSEQ multiplex PCR; TCRdb lists only in-frame clones, some missing. The table shows some 250,000 clones, with around 13% occurring only once. What was sequenced was naive CD4+ T cells from blood. These receptors all stem from a man aged 30 to 39 with type 1 diabetes. Both conserved end residues are part of each CDR3. The D gene is left open where the match is weak. Clone size is given for some rows only: seen once, a few or many times, or a class if the clone is expanded.

length	size	V	D	J	DNA	CDR3
14	-	TRBV18	-	TRBJ1-1	TGTGCCAGCTCATCCATCTCAGGGAACACTGAAGCTTTCTTT	CASSSISGNTEAFF
14	-	TRBV6-5	TRBD1	TRBJ2-5	TGTGCCAGCAGTTTGACAGGGTATATCGAGACCCAGTACTTC	CASSLTGYIETQYF
15	-	TRBV7-6	-	TRBJ1-1	TGTGCCAGCAGCTCCCGACTGCAAAGCAACACTGAAGCTTTCTTT	CASSSRLQSNTEAFF
13	few	TRBV29-1	-	TRBJ2-1	TGCAGCGTTGAAGTGATGGGAGGCAATGAGCAGTTCTTC	CSVEVMGGNEQFF
14	-	TRBV27	-	TRBJ1-2	TGTGCCAGCAGTTTATCCCTGACTGGTCGTGGCTACACCTTC	CASSLSLTGRGYTF
14	-	TRBV9	-	TRBJ1-1	TGTGCCAGCAGCGTAGTGGGCCTCGGCACTGAAGCTTTCTTT	CASSVVGLGTEAFF
13	few	TRBV5-4	-	TRBJ1-1	TGTGCCAGCAGCATCCCGGGGTACACTGAAGCTTTCTTT	CASSIPGYTEAFF
13	-	TRBV19	-	TRBJ1-1	TGTGCCAGTGGGGACTCCAGGCGAACTGAAGCTTTCTTT	CASGDSRRTEAFF
14	-	TRBV5-4	-	TRBJ2-5	TGTGCCAGCAGCTTCCGGTTTGGCCAAGAGACCCAGTACTTC	CASSFRFGQETQYF
13	-	TRBV11-2	-	TRBJ1-2	TGTGCCAGCAGCTTCGACAGCCCCTATGGCTACACCTTC	CASSFDSPYGYTF
18	-	TRBV4-2	-	TRBJ2-6	TGTGCCAGCAGCCAAGTAGCAGGGGGGAACTCTGGGGCCAACGTCCTGACTTTC	CASSQVAGGNSGANVLTF
16	few	TRBV5-1	-	TRBJ2-6	TGCGCCAGCAGCCCTAGACAGGACTCTGGGGCCAACGTCCTGACTTTC	CASSPRQDSGANVLTF
15	-	TRBV19	-	TRBJ1-5	TGTGCCAGTAGCATAATGCTACAGGGTAGTCAGCCCCAGCATTTT	CASSIMLQGSQPQHF
13	-	TRBV30	-	TRBJ1-1	TGTGCCTGGAGTGACAGGCGCGACACTGAAGCTTTCTTT	CAWSDRRDTEAFF